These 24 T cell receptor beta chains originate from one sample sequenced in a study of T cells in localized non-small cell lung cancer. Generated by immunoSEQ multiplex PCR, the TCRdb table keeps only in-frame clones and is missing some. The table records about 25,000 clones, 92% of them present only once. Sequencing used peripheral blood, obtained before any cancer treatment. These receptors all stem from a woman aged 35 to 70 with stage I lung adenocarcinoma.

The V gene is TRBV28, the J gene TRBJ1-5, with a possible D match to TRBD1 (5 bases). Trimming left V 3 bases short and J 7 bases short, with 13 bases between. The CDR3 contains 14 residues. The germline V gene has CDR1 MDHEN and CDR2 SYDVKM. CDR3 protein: CASSFGQGRQPQHF. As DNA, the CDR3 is TGTGCCAGCAGTTTTGGGCAGGGAAGGCAGCCCCAGCATTTT.

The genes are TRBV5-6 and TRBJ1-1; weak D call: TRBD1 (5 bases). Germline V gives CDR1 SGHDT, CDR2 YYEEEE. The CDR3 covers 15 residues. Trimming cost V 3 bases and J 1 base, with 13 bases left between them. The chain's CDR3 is CASSWRGVRNTEAFF. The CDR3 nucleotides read TGTGCCAGCAGCTGGCGGGGGGTGAGGAACACTGAAGCTTTCTTT.

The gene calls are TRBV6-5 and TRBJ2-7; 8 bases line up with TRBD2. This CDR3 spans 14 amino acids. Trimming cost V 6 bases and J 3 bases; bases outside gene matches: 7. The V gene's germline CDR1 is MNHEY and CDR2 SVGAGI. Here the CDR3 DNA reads TGTGCCAGCAGGACCGGGACTAGGGTCTACGAGCAGTACTTC. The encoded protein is CASRTGTRVYEQYF.

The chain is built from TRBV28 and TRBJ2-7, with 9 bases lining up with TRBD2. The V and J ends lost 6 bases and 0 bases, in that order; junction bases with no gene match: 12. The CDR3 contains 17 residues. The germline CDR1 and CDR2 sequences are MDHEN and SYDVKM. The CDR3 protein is CASSRSTSGTYSYEQYF. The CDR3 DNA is TGTGCCAGCAGCCGTTCGACTAGCGGTACCTACTCCTACGAGCAGTACTTC.

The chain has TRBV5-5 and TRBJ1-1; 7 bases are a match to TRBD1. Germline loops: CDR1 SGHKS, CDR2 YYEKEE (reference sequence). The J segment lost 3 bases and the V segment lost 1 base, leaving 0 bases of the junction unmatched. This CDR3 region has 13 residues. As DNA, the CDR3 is TGTGCCAGCAGCTTGACAGGGGACACTGAAGCTTTCTTT. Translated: CASSLTGDTEAFF.

The CDR3 here is CASRTLSGSSYNEQFF. DNA of the CDR3: TGCGCCAGCAGAACTCTTAGCGGAAGCTCCTACAATGAGCAGTTCTTC. The chain joins TRBV10-2 to TRBJ2-1; a weak D match, TRBD2 (6 bases). Germline V gene lookup returns CDR1 WSHSY and CDR2 SAAADI. The CDR3 is 16 residues long. Between the trimmed V and J ends, which lost 6 bases and 0 bases, there was a span of 15 bases.

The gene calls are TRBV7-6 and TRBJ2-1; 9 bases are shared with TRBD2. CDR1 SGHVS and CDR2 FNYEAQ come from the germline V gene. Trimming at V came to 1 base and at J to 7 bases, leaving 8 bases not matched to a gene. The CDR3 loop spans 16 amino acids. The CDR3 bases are TGTGCCAGCAGCTTAGTTAGCAGCGGGAGGATAAATGAGCAGTTCTTC. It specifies CASSLVSSGRINEQFF.

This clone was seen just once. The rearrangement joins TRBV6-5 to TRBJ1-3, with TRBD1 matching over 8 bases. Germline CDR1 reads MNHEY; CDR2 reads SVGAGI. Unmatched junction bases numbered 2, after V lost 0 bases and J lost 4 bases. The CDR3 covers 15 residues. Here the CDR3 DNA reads TGTGCCAGCAGTTACTCGACAGGGGCAGGAAACACCATATATTTT. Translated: CASSYSTGAGNTIYF.

The CDR3, as DNA: TGTGCCATCCAACGAGGACAGGGTGACGAGCAGTACTTC. This encodes CAIQRGQGDEQYF. The chain combines TRBV10-3 with TRBJ2-7; 8 bases agree with TRBD1. CDR3 length: 13 residues. The germline gives CDR1 ENHRY, CDR2 SYGVKD. The V segment lost 8 bases and the J segment 5 bases; nucleotides outside the gene matches: 8.

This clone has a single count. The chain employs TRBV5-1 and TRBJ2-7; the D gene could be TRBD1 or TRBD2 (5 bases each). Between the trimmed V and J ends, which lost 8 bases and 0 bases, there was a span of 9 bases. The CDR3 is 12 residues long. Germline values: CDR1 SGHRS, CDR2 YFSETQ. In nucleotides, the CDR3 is TGCGCCAGTCGGGACGGCTCCTACGAGCAGTACTTC. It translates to CASRDGSYEQYF.

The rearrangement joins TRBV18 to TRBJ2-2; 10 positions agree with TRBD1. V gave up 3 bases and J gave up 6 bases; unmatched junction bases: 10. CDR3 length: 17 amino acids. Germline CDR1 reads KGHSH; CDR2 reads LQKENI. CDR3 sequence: CASSPTTPGQGSGELFF. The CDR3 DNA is TGTGCCAGCTCACCCACCACTCCGGGACAGGGGTCCGGGGAGCTGTTTTTT.

This chain's CDR3 is CASSLSGAGTLSGNTIYF. CDR3 sequence (DNA): TGTGCCAGCAGCTTAAGTGGGGCAGGAACTCTCTCTGGAAACACCATATATTTT. This sequence joins TRBV7-8 and TRBJ1-3, with a possible D match to TRBD1 (5 bases). In germline, CDR1 is SGHVS, CDR2 FQNEAQ. V lost 2 bases to trimming and J lost 0 bases, with 17 bases between them. There are 18 residues in the CDR3.

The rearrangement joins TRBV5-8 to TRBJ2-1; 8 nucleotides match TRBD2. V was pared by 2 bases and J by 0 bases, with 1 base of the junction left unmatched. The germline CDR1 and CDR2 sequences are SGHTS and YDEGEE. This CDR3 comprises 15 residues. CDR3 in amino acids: CASSFGLASYNEQFF. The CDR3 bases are TGTGCCAGCAGCTTTGGACTAGCCTCCTACAATGAGCAGTTCTTC.

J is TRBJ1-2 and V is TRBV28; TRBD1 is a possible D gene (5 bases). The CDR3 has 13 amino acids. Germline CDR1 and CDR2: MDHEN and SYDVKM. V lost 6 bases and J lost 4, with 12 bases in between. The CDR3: CASRRNRLYGYTF. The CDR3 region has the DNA TGTGCCAGCAGACGAAACAGGCTCTATGGCTACACCTTC.

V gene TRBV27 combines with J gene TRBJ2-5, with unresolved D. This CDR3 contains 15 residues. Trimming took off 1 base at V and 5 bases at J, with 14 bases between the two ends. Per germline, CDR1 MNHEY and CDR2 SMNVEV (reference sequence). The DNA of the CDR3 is TGTGCCAGCAGTTTATTTAGGCCTCCCGGGGAGACCCAGTACTTC. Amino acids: CASSLFRPPGETQYF.

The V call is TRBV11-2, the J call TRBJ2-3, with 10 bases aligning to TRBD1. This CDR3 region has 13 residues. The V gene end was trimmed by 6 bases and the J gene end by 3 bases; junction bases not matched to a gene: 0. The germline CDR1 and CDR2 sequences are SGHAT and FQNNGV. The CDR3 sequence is CASRGQGTDTQYF. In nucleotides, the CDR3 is TGTGCCAGCAGGGGACAGGGGACAGATACGCAGTATTTT.

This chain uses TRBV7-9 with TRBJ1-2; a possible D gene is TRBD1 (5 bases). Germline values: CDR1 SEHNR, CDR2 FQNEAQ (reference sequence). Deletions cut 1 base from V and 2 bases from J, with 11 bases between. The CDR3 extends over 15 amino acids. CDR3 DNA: TGTGCCAGCAGCTTAGTTGGCAGACAGAACTATGGCTACACCTTC. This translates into CASSLVGRQNYGYTF.

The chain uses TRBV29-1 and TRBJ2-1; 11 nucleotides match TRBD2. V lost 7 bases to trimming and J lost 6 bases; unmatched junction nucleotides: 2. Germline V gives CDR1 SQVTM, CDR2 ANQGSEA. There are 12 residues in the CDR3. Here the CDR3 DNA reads TGCAGCGCCGGGACTAGCGGCAATGAGCAGTTCTTC. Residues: CSAGTSGNEQFF.

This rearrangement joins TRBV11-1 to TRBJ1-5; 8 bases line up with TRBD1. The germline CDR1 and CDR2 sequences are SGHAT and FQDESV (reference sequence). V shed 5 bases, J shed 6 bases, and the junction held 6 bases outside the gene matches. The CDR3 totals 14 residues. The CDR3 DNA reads TGTGCCAGCAGCCCAGACAGGGGCGGTCAGCCCCAGCATTTT. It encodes CASSPDRGGQPQHF. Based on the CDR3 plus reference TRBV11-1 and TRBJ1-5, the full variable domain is EAEVAQSPRYKITEKSQAVAFWCDPISGHATLYWYRQILGQGPELLVQFQDESVVDDSQLPKDRFSAERLKGVDSTLKIQPAELGDSAMYLCASSPDRGGQPQHFGDGTRLSIL.

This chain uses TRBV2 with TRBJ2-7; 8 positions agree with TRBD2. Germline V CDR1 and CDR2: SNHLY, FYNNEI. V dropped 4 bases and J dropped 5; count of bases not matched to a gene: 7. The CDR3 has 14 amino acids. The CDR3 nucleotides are TGTGCCAGCAGTGGGAGCGGGAGATTCAACGAGCAGTACTTC. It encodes CASSGSGRFNEQYF.

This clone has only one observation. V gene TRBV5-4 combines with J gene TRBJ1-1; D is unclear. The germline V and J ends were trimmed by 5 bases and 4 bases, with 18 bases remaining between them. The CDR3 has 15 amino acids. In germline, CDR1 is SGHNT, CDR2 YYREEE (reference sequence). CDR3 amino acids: CASSPYRVCVTEAFF. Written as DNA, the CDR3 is TGTGCCAGCAGTCCTTACAGAGTATGTGTCACTGAAGCTTTCTTT.

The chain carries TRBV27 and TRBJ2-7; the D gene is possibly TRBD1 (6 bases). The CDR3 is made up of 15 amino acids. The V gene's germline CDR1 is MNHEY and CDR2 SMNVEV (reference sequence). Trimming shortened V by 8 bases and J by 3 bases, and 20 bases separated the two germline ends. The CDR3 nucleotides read TGTGCCAGCTCCTACAGGGTACCAGGAGGCTACGAGCAGTACTTC. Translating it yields CASSYRVPGGYEQYF.

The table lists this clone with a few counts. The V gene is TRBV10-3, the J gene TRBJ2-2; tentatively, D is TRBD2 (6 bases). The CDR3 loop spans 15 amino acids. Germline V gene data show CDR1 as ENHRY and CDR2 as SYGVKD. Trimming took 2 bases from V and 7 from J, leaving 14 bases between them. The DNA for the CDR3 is TGTGCCATCAGTGAGATTTTCCGGGGGAGCGGGGAGCTGTTTTTT. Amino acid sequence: CAISEIFRGSGELFF.

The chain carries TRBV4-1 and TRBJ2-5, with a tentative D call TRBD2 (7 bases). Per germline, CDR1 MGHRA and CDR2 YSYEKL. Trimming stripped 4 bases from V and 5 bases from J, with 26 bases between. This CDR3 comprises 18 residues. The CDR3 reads CASSPRGTAGVLGETQYF. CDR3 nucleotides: TGCGCCAGCAGCCCCAGGGGTACGGCGGGAGTTCTAGGGGAGACCCAGTACTTC.